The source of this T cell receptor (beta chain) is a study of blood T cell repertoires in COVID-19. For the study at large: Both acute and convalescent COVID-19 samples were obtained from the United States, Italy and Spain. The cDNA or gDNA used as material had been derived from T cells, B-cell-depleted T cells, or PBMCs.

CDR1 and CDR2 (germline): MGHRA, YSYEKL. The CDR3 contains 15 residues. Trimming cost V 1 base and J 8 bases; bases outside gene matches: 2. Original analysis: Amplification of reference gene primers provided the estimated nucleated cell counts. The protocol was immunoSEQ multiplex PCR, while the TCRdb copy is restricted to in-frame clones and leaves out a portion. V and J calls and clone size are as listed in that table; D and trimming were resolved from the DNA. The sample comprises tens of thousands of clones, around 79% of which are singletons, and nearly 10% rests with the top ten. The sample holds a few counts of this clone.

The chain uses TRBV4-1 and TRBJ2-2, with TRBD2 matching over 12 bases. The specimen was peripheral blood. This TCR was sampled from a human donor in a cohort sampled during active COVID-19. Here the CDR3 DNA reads TGCGCCAGCAGCCAAGGACTAGCGGGAGTGGGGGAGCTGTTTTTT. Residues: CASSQGLAGVGELFF.